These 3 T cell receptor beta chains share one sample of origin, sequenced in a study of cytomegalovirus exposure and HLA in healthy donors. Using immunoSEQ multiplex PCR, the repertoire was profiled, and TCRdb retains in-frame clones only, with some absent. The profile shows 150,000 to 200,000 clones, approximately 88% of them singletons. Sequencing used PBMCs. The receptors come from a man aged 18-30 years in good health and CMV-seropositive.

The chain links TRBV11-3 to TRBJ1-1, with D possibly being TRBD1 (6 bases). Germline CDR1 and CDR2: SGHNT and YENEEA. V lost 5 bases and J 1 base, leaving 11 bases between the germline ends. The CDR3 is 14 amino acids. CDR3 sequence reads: CASSPGQRNTEAFF. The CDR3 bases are TGTGCCAGCAGCCCAGGACAGAGGAACACTGAAGCTTTCTTT. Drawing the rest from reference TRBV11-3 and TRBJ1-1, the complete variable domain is EAGVVQSPRYKIIEKKQPVAFWCNPISGHNTLYWYLQNLGQGPELLIRYENEEAVDDSQLPKDRFSAERLKGVDSTLKIQPAELGDSAVYLCASSPGQRNTEAFFGQGTRLTVV.

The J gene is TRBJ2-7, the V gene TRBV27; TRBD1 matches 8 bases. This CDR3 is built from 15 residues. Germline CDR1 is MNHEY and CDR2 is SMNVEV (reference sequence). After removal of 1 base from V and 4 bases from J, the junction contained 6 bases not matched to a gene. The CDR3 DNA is TGTGCCAGCAGTTTATGGCAGGGGGCCAAATACGAGCAGTACTTC. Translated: CASSLWQGAKYEQYF.

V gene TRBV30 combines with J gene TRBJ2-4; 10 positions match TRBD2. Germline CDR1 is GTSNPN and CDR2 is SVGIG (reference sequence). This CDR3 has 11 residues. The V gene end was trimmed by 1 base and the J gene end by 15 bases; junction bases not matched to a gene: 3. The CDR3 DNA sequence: TGTGCCTGGAGTGGGGCTAGCGGGAGGTACTTC. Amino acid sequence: CAWSGASGRYF.